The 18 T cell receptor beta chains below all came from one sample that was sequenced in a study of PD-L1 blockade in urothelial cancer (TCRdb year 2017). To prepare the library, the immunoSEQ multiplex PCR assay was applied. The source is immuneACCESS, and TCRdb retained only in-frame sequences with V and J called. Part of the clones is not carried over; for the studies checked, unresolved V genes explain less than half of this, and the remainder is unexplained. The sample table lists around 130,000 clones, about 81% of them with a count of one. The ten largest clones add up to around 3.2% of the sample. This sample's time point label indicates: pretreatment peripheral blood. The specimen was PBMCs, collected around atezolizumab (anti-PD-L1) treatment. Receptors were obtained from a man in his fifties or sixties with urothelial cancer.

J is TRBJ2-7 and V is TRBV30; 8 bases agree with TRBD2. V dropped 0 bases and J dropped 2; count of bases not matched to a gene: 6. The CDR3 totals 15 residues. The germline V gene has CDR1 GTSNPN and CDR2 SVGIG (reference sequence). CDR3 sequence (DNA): TGTGCCTGGAGTGTCGCCGGGACTAGAGCCTACGAGCAGTACTTC. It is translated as CAWSVAGTRAYEQYF. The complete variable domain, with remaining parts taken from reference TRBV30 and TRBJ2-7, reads SQTIHQWPATLVQPVGSPLSLECTVEGTSNPNLYWYRQAAGRGLQLLFYSVGIGQISSEVPQNLSASRPQDRQFILSSKKLLLSDSGFYLCAWSVAGTRAYEQYFGPGTRLTVT.

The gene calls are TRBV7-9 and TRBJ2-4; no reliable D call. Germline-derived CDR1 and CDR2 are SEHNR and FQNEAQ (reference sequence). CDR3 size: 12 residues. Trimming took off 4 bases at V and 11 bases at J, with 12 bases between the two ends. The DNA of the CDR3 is TGTGCCAGCAGCTCCTTGGCCCCCGTTCAGTACTTC. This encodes CASSSLAPVQYF.

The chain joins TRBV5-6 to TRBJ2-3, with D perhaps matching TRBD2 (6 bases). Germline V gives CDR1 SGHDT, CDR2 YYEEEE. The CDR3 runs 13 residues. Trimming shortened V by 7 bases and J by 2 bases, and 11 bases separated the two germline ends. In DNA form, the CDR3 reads TGTGCCAGCCGGGGACTGGCCACAGATACGCAGTATTTT. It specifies CASRGLATDTQYF.

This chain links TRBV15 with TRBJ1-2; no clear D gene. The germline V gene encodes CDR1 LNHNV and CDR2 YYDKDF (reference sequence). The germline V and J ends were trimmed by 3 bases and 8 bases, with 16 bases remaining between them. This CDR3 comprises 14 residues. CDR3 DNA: TGTGCCACCAGCAGGCCGGGTCTAACTAAGGGCTACACCTTC. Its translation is CATSRPGLTKGYTF.

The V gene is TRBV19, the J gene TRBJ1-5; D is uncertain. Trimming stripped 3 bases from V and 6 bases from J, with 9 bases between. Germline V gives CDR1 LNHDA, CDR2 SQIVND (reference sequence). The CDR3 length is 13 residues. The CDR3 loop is CASSIGDPQPQHF. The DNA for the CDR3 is TGTGCCAGTAGTATCGGGGATCCTCAGCCCCAGCATTTT.

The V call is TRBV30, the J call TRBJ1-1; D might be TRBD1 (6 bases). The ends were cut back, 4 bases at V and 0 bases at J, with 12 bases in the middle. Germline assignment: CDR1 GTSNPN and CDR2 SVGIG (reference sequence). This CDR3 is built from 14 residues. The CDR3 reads CAWKLGGLNTEAFF. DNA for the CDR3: TGTGCCTGGAAGTTAGGGGGTTTGAACACTGAAGCTTTCTTT.

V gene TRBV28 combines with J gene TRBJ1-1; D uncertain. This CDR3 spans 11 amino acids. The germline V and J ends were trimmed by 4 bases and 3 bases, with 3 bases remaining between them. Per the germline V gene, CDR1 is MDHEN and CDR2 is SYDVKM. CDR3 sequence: CASSSDTEAFF. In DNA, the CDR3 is TGTGCCAGCAGTTCTGACACTGAAGCTTTCTTT.

The CDR3 is CASSVAGTTTYEQYF. CDR3 nucleotides: TGTGCCAGCAGCGTGGCCGGGACTACGACCTACGAGCAGTACTTC. The rearrangement links TRBV9 to TRBJ2-5; 7 positions agree with TRBD2. The J call may be mistaken, given a closer DNA end match to TRBJ2-7. CDR1 is SGDLS and CDR2 is YYNGEE in the germline V gene. The CDR3 length is 15 residues.

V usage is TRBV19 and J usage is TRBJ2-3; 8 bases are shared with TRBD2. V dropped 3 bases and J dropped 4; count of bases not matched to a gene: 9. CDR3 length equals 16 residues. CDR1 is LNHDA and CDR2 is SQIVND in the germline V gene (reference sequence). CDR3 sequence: CASSIRLAGGADTQYF. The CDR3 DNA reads TGTGCCAGTAGTATCAGACTAGCCGGGGGGGCAGATACGCAGTATTTT.

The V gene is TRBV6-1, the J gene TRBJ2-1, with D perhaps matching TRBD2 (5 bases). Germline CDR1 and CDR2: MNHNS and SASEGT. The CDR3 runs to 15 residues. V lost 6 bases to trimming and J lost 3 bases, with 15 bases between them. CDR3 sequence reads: CASRGSGLNYNEQFF. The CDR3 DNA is TGTGCCAGCAGGGGATCTGGACTTAACTACAATGAGCAGTTCTTC.

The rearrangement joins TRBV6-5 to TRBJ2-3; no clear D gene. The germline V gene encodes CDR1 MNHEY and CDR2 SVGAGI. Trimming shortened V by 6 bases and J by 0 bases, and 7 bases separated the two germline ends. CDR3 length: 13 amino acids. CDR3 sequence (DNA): TGTGCCAGCAGACCACATAGCACAGATACGCAGTATTTT. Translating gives CASRPHSTDTQYF.

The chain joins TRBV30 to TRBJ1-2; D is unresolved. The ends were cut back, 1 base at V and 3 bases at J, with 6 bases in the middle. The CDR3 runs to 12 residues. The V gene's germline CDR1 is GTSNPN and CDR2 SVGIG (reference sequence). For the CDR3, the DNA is TGTGCCTGGAGTGATCAGGACTATGGCTACACCTTC. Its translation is CAWSDQDYGYTF.

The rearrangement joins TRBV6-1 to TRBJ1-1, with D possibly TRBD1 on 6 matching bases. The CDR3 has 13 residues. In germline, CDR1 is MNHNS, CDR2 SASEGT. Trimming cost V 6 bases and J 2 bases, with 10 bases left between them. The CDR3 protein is CASRRTVNTEAFF. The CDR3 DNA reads TGTGCCAGCAGGAGGACAGTAAACACTGAAGCTTTCTTT.

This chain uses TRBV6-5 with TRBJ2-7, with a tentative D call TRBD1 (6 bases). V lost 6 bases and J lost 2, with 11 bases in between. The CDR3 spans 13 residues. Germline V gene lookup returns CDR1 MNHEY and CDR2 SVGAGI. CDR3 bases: TGTGCCAGCAGACAGGACAGCCCCTACGAGCAGTACTTC. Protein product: CASRQDSPYEQYF.

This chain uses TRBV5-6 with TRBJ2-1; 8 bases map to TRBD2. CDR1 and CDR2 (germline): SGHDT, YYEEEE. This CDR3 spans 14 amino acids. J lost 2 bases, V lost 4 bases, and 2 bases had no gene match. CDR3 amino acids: CASSISGAYNEQFF. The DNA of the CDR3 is TGTGCCAGCAGCATTAGCGGGGCCTACAATGAGCAGTTCTTC. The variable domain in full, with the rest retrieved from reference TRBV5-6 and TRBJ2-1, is DAGVTQSPTHLIKTRGQQVTLRCSPKSGHDTVSWYQQALGQGPQFIFQYYEEEERQRGNFPDRFSGHQFPNYSSELNVNALLLGDSALYLCASSISGAYNEQFFGPGTRLTVL.

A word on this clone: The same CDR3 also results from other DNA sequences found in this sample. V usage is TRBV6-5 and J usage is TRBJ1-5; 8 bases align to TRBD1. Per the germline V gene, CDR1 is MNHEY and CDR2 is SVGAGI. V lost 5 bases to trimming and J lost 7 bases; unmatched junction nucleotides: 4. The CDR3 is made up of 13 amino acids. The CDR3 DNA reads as TGTGCCAGCAGTACAGACAGGGGACAGCCCCAGCATTTT. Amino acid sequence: CASSTDRGQPQHF.

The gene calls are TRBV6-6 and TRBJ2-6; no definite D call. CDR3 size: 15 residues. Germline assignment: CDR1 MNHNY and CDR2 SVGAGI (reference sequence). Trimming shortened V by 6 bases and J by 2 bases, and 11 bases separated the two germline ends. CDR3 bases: TGTGCCAGCAGAGTGCGAGGTACTGGGGCCAACGTCCTGACTTTC. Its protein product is CASRVRGTGANVLTF.

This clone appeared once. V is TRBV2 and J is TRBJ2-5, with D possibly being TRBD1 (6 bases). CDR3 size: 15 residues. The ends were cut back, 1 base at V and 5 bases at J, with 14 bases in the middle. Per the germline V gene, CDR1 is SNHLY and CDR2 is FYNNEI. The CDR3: CASSEVAAGEETQYF. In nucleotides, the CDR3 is TGTGCCAGCAGTGAAGTTGCAGCAGGGGAGGAGACCCAGTACTTC.